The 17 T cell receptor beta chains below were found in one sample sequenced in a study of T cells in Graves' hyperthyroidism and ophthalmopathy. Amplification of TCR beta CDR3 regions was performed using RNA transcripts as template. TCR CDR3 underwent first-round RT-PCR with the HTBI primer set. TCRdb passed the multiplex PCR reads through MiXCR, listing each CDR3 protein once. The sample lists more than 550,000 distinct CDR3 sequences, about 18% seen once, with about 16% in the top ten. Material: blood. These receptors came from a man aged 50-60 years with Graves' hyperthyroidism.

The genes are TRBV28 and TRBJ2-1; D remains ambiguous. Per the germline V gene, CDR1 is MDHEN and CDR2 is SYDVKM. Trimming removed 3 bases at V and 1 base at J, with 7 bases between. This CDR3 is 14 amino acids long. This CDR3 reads CASSFLVSYNEQFF. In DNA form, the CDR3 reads TGTGCCAGCAGTTTTCTAGTTTCCTACAATGAGCAGTTCTTC.

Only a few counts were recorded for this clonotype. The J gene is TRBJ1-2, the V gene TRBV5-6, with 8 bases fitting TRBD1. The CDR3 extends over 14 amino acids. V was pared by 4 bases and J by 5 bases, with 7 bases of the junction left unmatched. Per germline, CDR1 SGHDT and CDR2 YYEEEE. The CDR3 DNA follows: TGTGCCAGCAGCCCGGGACAGGCGGGATATGGCTACACCTTC. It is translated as CASSPGQAGYGYTF. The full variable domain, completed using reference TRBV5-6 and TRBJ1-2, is DAGVTQSPTHLIKTRGQQVTLRCSPKSGHDTVSWYQQALGQGPQFIFQYYEEEERQRGNFPDRFSGHQFPNYSSELNVNALLLGDSALYLCASSPGQAGYGYTFGSGTRLTVV.

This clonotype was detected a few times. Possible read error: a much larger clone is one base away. The CDR3 DNA reads TGTGCCAGCAACACGACTACGGCGGATACGCAGTATTTT. Its translation is CASNTTTADTQYF. The V and J genes are TRBV7-2 and TRBJ2-3, with a weak D call TRBD2 (5 bases). The CDR3 runs to 13 residues. CDR1 and CDR2 (germline): SGHTA, FQGNSA. Trimming took off 7 bases at V and 6 bases at J, with 14 bases between the two ends.

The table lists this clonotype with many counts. The CDR3 coding sequence is TGTGCCAGCAGGAAAGGGGAGAACACCGGGGAGCTGTTTTTT. This codes for CASRKGENTGELFF. V gene TRBV28 combines with J gene TRBJ2-2; tentatively, D is TRBD1 (5 bases). CDR3 length: 14 residues. Germline assignment: CDR1 MDHEN and CDR2 SYDVKM. Trimming took 6 bases from V and 1 from J, leaving 9 bases between them.

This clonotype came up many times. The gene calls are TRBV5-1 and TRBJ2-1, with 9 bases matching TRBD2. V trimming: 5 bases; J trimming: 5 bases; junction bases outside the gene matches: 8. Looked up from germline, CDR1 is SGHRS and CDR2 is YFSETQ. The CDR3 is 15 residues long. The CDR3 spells CASRLTSGLNNEQFF. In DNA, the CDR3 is TGCGCCAGCAGACTGACTAGCGGACTCAACAATGAGCAGTTCTTC.

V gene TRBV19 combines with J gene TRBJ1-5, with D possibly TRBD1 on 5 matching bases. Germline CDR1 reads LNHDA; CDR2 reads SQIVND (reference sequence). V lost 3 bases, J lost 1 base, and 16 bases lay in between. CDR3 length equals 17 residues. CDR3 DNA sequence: TGTGCCAGTAGTATTACAGTTCGGCGACAGAGCAATCAGCCCCAGCATTTT. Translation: CASSITVRRQSNQPQHF.

CDR3 loop: CASSAREGDTDTQYF. The CDR3 bases are TGTGCCAGCAGTGCACGGGAGGGGGACACAGATACGCAGTATTTT. V and J are TRBV2 and TRBJ2-3, with TRBD2 matching 8 bases. The V gene end was trimmed by 4 bases and the J gene end by 2 bases; junction bases not matched to a gene: 5. The CDR3 consists of 15 residues. The V gene's germline CDR1 is SNHLY and CDR2 FYNNEI.

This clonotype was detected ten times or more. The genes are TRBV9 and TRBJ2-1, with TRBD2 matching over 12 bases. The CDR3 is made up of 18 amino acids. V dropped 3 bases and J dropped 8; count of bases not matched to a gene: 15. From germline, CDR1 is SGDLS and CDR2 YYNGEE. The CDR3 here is CASSAPGQTSGSFHEQFF. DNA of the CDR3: TGTGCCAGCAGCGCCCCAGGCCAGACTAGCGGGAGTTTCCATGAGCAGTTCTTC. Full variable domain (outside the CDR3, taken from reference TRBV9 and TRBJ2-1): DSGVTQTPKHLITATGQRVTLRCSPRSGDLSVYWYQQSLDQGLQFLIQYYNGEERAKGNILERFSAQQFPDLHSELNLSSLELGDSALYFCASSAPGQTSGSFHEQFFGPGTRLTVL.

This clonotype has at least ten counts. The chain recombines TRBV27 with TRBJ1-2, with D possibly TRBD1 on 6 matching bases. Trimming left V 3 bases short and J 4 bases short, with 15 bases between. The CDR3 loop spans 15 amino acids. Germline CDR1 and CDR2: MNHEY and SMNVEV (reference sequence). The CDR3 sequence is CASSFHPDSSYGYTF. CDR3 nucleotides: TGTGCCAGCAGTTTCCACCCGGACAGTTCCTATGGCTACACCTTC.

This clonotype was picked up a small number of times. The CDR3, as DNA: TGCAGTGCCCCCAATAATAGAGGGAGCACTGAAGCTTTCTTT. This translates into CSAPNNRGSTEAFF. This chain connects TRBV20-1 to TRBJ1-1; D is ambiguous. V lost 6 bases and J 4 bases, leaving 18 bases between the germline ends. The CDR3 loop spans 14 amino acids. Looked up from germline, CDR1 is DFQATT and CDR2 is SNEGSKA (reference sequence).

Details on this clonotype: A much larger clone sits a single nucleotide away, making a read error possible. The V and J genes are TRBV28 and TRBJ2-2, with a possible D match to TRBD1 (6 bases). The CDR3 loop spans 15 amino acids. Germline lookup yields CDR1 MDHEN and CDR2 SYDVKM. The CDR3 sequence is CASSLLYRDTGELLF. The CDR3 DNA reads TGTGCCAGCAGTTTACTATACAGGGACACCGGGGAGCTGTTGTTT.

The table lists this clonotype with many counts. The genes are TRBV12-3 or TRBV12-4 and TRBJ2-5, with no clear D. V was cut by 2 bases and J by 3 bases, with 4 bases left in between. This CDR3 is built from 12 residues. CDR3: CASSLPKETQYF. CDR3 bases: TGTGCCAGCAGTTTACCGAAAGAGACCCAGTACTTC.

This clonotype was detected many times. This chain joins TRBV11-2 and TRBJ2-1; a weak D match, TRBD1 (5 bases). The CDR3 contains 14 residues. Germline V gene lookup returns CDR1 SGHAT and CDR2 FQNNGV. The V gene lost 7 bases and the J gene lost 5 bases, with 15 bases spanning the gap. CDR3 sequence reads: CASMPTEDHNEQFF. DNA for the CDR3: TGTGCCAGCATGCCGACAGAGGACCACAATGAGCAGTTCTTC.

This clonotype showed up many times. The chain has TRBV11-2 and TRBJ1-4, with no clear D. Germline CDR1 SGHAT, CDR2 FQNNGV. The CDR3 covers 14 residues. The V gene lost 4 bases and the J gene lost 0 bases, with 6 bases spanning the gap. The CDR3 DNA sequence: TGTGCCAGCAGCTCGATTTCAACTAATGAAAAACTGTTTTTT. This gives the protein CASSSISTNEKLFF.

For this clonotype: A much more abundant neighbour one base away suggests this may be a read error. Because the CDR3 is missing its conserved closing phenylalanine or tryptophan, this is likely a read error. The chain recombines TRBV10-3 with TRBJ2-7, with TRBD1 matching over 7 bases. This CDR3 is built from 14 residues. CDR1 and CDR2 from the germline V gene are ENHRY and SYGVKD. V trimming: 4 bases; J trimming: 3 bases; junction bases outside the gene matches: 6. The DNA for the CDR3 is TGTGCCATCAGTGCGACCGGGACAGACTACGAGCAGTACTGC. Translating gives CAISATGTDYEQYC.

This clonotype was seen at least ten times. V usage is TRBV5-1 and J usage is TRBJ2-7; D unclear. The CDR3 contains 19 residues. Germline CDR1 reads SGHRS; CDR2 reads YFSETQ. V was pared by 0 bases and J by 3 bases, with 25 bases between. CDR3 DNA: TGCGCCAGCAGCTTGGGCGCATGGCGGTCCGAAAGAGTGCACTACGAGCAGTACTTC. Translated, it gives CASSLGAWRSERVHYEQYF.

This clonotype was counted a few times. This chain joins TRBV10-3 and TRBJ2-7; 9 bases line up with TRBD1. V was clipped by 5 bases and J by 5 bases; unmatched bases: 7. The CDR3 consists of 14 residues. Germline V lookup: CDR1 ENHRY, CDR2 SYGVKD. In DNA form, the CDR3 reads TGTGCCATCAGTTCCGGGACAGGGCGCCACGAGCAGTACTTC. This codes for CAISSGTGRHEQYF.